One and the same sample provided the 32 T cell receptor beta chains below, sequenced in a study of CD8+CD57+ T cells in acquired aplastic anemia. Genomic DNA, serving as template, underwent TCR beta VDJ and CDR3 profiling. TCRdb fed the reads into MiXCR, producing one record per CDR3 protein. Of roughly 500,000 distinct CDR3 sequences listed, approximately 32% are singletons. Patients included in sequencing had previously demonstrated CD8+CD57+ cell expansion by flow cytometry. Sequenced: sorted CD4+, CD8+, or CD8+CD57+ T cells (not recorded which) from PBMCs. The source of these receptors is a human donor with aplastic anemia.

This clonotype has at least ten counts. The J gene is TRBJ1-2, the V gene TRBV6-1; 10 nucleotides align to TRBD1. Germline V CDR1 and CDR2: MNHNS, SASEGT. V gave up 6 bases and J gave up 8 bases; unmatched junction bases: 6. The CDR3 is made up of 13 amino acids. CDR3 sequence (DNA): TGTGCCAGCAGCAGACAGGGGGCAGACGGCTACACCTTC. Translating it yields CASSRQGADGYTF.

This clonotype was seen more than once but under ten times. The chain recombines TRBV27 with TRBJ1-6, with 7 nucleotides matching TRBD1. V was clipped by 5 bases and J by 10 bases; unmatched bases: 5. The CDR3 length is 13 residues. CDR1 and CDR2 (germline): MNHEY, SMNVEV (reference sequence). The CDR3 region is CASSPRDRSPLHF. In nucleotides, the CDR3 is TGTGCCAGCAGTCCCAGGGACAGATCACCCCTCCACTTT.

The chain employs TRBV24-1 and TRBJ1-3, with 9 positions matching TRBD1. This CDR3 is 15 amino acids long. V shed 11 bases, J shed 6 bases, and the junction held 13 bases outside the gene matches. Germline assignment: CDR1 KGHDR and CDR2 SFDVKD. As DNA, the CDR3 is TGTGCCAATAACCCGGGACAGGGCCTTGAAAACACCATATATTTT. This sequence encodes CANNPGQGLENTIYF.

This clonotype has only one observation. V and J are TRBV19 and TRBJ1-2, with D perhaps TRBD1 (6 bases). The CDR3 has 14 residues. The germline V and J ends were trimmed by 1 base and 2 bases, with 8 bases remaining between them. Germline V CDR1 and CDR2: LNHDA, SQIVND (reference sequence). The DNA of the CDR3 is TGTGCCAGTAGTATAGGGACAGCAAACTATGGCTACACCTTC. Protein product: CASSIGTANYGYTF.

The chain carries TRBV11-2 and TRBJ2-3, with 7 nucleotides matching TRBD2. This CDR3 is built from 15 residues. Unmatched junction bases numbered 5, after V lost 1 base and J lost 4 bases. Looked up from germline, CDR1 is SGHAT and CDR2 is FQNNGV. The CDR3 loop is CASSLGGRGADTQYF. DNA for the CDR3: TGTGCCAGCAGCTTAGGAGGGAGGGGCGCAGATACGCAGTATTTT.

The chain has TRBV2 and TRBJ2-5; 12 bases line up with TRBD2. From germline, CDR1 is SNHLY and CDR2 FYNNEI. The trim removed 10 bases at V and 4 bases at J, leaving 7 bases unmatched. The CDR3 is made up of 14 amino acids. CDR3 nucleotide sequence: TGTGCCACCCGACTAGCGGGGGTAGGAGAGACCCAGTACTTC. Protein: CATRLAGVGETQYF.

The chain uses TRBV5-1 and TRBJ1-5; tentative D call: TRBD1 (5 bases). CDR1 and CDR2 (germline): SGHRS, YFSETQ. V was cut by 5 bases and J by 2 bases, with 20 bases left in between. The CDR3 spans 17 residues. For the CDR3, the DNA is TGCGCCAGCAGAGACCAGTGGGGGGATGATGGCAATCAGCCCCAGCATTTT. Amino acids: CASRDQWGDDGNQPQHF.

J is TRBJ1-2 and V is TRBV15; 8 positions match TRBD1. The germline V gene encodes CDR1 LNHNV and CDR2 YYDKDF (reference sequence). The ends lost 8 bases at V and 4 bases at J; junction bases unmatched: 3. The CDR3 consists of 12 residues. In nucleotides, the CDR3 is TGTGCCACCGAGGACAGGGCCTATGGCTACACCTTC. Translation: CATEDRAYGYTF.

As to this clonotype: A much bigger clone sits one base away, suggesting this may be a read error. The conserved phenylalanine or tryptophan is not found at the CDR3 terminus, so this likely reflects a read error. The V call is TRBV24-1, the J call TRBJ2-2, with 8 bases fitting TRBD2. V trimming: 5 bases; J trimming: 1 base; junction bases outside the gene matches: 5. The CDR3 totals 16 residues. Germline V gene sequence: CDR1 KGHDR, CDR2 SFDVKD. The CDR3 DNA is TGTGCCACCAGTGGGGCGCTAGCGGGGAACACCGGGGAGCTGTTTTCT. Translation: CATSGALAGNTGELFS.

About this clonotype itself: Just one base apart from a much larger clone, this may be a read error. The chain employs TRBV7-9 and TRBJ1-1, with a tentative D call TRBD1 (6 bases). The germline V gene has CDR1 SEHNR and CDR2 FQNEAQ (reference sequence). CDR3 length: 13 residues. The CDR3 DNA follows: TGTGCCGGCAGCTTAGAGGGGGGAGATGAAGCTTTCTTT. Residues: CAGSLEGGDEAFF.

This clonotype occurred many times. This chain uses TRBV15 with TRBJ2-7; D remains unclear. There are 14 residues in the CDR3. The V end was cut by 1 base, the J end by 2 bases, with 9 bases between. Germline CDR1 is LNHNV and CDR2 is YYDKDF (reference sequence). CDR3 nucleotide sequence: TGTGCCACCAGCAGAGGTGGCGCGGCCTACGAGCAGTACTTC. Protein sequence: CATSRGGAAYEQYF.

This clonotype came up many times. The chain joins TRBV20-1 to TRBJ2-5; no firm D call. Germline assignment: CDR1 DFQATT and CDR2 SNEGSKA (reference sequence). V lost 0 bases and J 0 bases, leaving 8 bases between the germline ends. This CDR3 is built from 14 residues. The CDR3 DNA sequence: TGCAGTGCTAGAGATGTACGGTACCAAGAGACCCAGTACTTC. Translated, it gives CSARDVRYQETQYF.

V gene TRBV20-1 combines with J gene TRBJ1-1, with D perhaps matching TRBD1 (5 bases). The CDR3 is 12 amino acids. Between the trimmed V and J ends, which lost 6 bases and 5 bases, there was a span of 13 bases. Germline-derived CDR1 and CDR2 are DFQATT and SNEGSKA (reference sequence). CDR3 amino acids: CSAPPWGTEAFF. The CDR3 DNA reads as TGCAGTGCCCCCCCTTGGGGGACTGAAGCTTTCTTT.

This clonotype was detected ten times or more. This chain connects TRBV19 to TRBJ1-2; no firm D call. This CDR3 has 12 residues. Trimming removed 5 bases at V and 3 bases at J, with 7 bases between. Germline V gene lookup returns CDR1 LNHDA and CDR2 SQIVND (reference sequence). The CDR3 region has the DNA TGTGCCAGTAGTGGCGGCGACTATGGCTACACCTTC. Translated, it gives CASSGGDYGYTF. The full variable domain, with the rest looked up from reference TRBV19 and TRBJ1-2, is DGGITQSPKYLFRKEGQNVTLSCEQNLNHDAMYWYRQDPGQGLRLIYYSQIVNDFQKGDIAEGYSVSREKKESFPLTVTSAQKNPTAFYLCASSGGDYGYTFGSGTRLTVV.

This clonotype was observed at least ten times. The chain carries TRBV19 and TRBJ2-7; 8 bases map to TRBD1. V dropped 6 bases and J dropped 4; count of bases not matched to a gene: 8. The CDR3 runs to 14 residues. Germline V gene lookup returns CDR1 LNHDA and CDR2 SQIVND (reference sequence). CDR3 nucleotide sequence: TGTGCCAGTAGACAAGACAGGGGAGTTTACGAGCAGTACTTC. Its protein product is CASRQDRGVYEQYF.

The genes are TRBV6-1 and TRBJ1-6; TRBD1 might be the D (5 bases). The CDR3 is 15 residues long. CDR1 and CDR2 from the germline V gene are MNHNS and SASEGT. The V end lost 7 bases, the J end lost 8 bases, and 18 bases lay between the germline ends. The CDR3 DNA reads TGTGCCAGCATCTTTCGGACGGGACGGGATTCACCCCTCCACTTT. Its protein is CASIFRTGRDSPLHF.

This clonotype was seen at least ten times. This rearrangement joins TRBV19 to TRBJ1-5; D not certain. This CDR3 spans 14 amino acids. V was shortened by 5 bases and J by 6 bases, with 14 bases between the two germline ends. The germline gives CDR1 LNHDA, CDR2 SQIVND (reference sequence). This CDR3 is CASSPSWGGQPQHF. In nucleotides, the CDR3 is TGTGCCAGTAGTCCGAGTTGGGGTGGTCAGCCCCAGCATTTT.

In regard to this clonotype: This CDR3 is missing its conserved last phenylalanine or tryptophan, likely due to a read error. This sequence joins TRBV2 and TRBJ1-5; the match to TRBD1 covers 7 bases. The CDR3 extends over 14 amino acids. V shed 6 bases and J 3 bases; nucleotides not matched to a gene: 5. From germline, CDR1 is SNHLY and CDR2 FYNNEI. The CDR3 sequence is CASSPGQLNQPQHL. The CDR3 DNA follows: TGTGCCAGCAGCCCGGGACAGCTCAATCAGCCCCAGCATCTT.

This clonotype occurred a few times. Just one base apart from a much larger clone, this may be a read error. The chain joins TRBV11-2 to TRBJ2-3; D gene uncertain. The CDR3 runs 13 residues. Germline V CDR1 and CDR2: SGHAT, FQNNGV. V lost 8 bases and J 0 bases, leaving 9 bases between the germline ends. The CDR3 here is CASLAESTDTQYF. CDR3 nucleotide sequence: TGTGCCAGCCTGGCAGAGAGCACAGATACGCAGTATTTT. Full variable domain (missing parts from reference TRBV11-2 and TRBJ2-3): EAGVAQSPRYKIIEKRQSVAFWCNPISGHATLYWYQQILGQGPKLLIQFQNNGVVDDSQLPKDRFSAERLKGVDSTLKIQPAKLEDSAVYLCASLAESTDTQYFGPGTRLTVL.

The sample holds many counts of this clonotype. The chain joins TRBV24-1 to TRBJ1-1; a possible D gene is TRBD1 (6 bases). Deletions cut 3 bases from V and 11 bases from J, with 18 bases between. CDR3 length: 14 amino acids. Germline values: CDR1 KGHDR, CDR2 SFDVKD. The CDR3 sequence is CATSDPSSGERAFF. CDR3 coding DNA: TGTGCCACCAGTGATCCAAGCTCAGGGGAAAGGGCTTTCTTT.

CDR3 residues: CSVGRTWGLNAEAFF. The CDR3 bases are TGCAGCGTGGGGCGGACGTGGGGGTTAAACGCTGAAGCTTTCTTT. The chain uses TRBV29-1 and TRBJ1-1; D may be TRBD1 (5 bases). V gave up 6 bases and J gave up 6 bases, with 23 bases separating them. Germline CDR1 is SQVTM and CDR2 is ANQGSEA. CDR3 size: 15 residues.

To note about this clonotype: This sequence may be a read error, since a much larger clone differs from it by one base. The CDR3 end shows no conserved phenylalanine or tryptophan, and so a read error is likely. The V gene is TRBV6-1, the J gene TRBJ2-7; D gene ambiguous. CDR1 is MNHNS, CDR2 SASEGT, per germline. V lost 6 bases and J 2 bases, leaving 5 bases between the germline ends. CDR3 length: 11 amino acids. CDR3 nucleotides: TGTGCCAGCAGGCAACCCTACGAGCAGTACCTC. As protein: CASRQPYEQYL.

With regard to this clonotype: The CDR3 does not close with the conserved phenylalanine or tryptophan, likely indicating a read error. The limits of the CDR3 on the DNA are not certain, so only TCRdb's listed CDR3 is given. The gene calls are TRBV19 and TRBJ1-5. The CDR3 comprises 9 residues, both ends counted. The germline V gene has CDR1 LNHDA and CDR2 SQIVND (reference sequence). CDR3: CASRTREQV.

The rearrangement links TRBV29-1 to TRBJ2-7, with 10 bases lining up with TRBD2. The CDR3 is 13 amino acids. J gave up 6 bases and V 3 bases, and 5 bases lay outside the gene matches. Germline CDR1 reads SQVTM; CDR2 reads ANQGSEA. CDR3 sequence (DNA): TGCAGCGTTGAGCTAGCGGGAGCAGGCGAGCAGTACTTC. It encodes CSVELAGAGEQYF.

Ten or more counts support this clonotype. The CDR3 loop reads CASSPLGEQYF. CDR3 in DNA: TGTGCCAGCAGTCCGCTGGGGGAGCAGTACTTC. This chain links TRBV2 with TRBJ2-7, with no clear D. The CDR3 spans 11 residues. Germline V gene data show CDR1 as SNHLY and CDR2 as FYNNEI. V lost 5 bases and J lost 7, with 9 bases in between.

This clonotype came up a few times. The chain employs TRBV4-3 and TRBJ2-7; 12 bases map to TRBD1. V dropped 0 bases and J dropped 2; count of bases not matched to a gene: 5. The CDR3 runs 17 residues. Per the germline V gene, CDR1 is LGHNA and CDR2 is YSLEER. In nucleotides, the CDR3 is TGCGCCAGCAGCCAAGATCGTGGGACAGGGGGCCCCTACGAGCAGTACTTC. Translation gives CASSQDRGTGGPYEQYF.

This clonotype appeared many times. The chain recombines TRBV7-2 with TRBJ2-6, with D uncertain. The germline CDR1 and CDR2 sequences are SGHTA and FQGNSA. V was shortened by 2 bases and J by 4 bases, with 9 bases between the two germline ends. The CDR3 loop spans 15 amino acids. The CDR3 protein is CASSLKGPGANVLTF. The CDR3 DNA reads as TGTGCCAGCAGCTTAAAAGGGCCGGGGGCCAACGTCCTGACTTTC.

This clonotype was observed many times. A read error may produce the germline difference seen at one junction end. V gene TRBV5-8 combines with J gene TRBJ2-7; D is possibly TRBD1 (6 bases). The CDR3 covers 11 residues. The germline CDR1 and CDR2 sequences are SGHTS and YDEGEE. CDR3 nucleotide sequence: TGTGCCAGCAGCTGGGTGGGACAAGCCATCTTC. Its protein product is CASSWVGQAIF.

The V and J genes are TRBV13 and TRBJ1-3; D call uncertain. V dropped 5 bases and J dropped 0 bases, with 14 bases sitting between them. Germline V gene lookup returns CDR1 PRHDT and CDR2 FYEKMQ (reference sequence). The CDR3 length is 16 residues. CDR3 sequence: CASSILLPNSGNTIYF. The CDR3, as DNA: TGTGCCAGCAGCATACTTCTACCCAACTCTGGAAACACCATATATTTT.

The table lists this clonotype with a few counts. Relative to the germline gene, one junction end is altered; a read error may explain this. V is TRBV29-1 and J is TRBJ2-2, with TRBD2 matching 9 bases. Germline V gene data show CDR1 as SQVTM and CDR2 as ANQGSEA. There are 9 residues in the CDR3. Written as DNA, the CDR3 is TGCAGCGTCATAGCGGGAGCTGTTTTT. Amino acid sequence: CSVIAGAVF.

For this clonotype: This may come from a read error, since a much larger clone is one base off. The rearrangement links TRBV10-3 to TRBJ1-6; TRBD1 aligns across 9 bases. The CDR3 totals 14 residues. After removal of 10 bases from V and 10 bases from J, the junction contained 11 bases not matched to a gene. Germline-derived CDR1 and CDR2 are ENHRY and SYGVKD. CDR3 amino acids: CASTGTGFPSPLHF. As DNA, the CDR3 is TGTGCCAGCACCGGGACAGGGTTTCCCTCACCCCTCCACTTT.

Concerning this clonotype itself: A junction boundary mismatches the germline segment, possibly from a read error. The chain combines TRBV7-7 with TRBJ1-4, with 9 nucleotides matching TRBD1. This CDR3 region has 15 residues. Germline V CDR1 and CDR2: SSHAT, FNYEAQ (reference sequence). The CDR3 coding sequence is TGTGCTAGCAGCTTTAGGGGACAGGGTCGGGAAAAACTGTTTTTT. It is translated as CASSFRGQGREKLFF.